Below are 10 T cell receptor beta chains sequenced from a single sample in a study of spatial heterogeneity in lung cancer. Their antigens remain unidentified. Each CDR3 protein gets one entry after TCRdb re-called the 5' RACE reads with MiXCR. The sample yields 1,500 to 2,000 distinct CDR3 sequences, about 4.6% seen once. Study-level findings and limits: Counts that tracked tumor mutation counts were those of expanded intratumoral alpha and beta TCRs.

Sample time point: sample taken at primary tumor resection. The sequencing used lung tumor tissue, collected at surgery. Source of these receptors: a male donor with early-stage non-small cell lung cancer.

In its sample, this clonotype ranks as medium-sized. V gene TRBV5-1 combines with J gene TRBJ1-1; no clear D gene. CDR1 is SGHRS, CDR2 YFSETQ, per germline. The CDR3 length is 17 residues. Trimming took 0 bases from V and 3 from J, leaving 18 bases between them. The CDR3 region has the DNA TGCGCCAGCAGCTTGGTGGGGATCGGTCACGGGGACACTGAAGCTTTCTTT. The encoded protein is CASSLVGIGHGDTEAFF.

By sample fraction, this clonotype is medium-sized (0.01 to 0.1%). The rearrangement uses TRBV18 and TRBJ1-1; TRBD1 might be the D (5 bases). Germline lookup yields CDR1 KGHSH and CDR2 LQKENI. V lost 8 bases to trimming and J lost 7 bases, with 17 bases between them. The CDR3 runs to 13 residues. CDR3 nucleotide sequence: TGTGCCAGCGGGGGGACCCCCAAGGGTGAAGCTTTCTTT. It yields the protein CASGGTPKGEAFF.

This chain's CDR3 is CASSPSGGSSYEQYF. CDR3 DNA sequence: TGTGCCAGCAGCCCTAGCGGGGGGTCCTCCTACGAGCAGTACTTC. The chain uses TRBV7-3 and TRBJ2-7; 11 positions agree with TRBD2. Germline V gene lookup returns CDR1 SGHTA and CDR2 FQGTGA. The CDR3 runs 15 residues. The J segment lost 0 bases and the V segment lost 5 bases, leaving 3 bases of the junction unmatched.

This clonotype is medium-sized (0.01 to 0.1%) in the sample. The chain employs TRBV19 and TRBJ2-2, with 7 bases aligning to TRBD1. There are 11 residues in the CDR3. The germline V gene has CDR1 LNHDA and CDR2 SQIVND (reference sequence). J was trimmed by 8 bases and V by 10 bases; bases with no gene match: 4. CDR3 residues: CATGGRGELFF. The CDR3 bases are TGTGCCACAGGGGGTAGGGGGGAGCTGTTTTTT.

This clonotype is labeled as medium-sized. The CDR3 loop reads CASTNGLAGAYNEQFF. Written as DNA, the CDR3 is TGTGCCAGCACCAACGGACTAGCGGGGGCTTACAATGAGCAGTTCTTC. This sequence joins TRBV7-8 and TRBJ2-1, with 13 positions matching TRBD2. Germline lookup yields CDR1 SGHVS and CDR2 FQNEAQ. This CDR3 contains 16 residues. V was clipped by 7 bases and J by 4 bases; unmatched bases: 7.

By its share, this clonotype is medium-sized. The chain combines TRBV7-2 with TRBJ2-7; TRBD1 might be the D (6 bases). The CDR3 is 13 amino acids. V was clipped by 5 bases and J by 4 bases, with 12 bases between them. Germline values: CDR1 SGHTA, CDR2 FQGNSA. CDR3 sequence reads: CASSPHREYEQYF. The CDR3, as DNA: TGTGCCAGCAGCCCTCACAGGGAATACGAGCAGTACTTC.

This clonotype was recorded many times. The rearrangement links TRBV4-1 to TRBJ2-7, with unresolved D. V lost 0 bases and J 5 bases, leaving 14 bases between the germline ends. This CDR3 contains 15 residues. Germline CDR1 and CDR2: MGHRA and YSYEKL. CDR3 nucleotides: TGCGCCAGCAGCCAAGATCGGCTATCCTTGGACGAGCAGTACTTC. This gives the protein CASSQDRLSLDEQYF.

This clonotype is medium-sized by share. The DNA of the CDR3 is TGTGCCAGCACCTCGCCCCCGAGCTCCTACAATGAGCAGTTCTTC. Encoded protein: CASTSPPSSYNEQFF. The chain recombines TRBV7-2 with TRBJ2-1; D unclear. The germline CDR1 and CDR2 sequences are SGHTA and FQGNSA. The CDR3 is 15 amino acids. Trimming took off 7 bases at V and 0 bases at J, with 13 bases between the two ends.

This clonotype is medium-sized in the sample. In nucleotides, the CDR3 is TGTGCCAGCAGCTTATATCCAGGCTATGGCTACACCTTC. Protein: CASSLYPGYGYTF. The rearrangement joins TRBV7-2 to TRBJ1-2; D unclear. Germline CDR1 is SGHTA and CDR2 is FQGNSA. Trimming removed 2 bases at V and 4 bases at J, with 8 bases between. The CDR3 is 13 amino acids.

The table lists this clonotype with many counts. The CDR3 spells CASSRLAGDPGLSFF. The CDR3 nucleotides read TGCGCCAGCAGCCGCCTAGCGGGAGATCCTGGGTTATCGTTCTTC. This sequence joins TRBV4-1 and TRBJ2-1; TRBD2 agrees at 10 bases. V dropped 4 bases and J dropped 15; count of bases not matched to a gene: 15. The CDR3 extends over 15 amino acids. Germline V gene sequence: CDR1 MGHRA, CDR2 YSYEKL.